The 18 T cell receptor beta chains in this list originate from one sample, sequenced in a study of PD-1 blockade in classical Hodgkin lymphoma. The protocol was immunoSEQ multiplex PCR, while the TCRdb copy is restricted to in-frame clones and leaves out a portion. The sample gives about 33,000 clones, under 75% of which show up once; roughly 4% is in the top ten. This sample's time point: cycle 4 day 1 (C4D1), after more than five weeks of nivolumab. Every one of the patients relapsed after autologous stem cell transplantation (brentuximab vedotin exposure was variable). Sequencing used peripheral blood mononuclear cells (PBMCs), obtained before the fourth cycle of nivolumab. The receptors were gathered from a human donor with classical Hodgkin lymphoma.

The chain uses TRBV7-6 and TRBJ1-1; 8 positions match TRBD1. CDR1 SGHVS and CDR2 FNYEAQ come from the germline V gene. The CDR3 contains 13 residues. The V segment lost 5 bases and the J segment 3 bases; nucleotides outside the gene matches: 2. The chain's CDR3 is CASSVQGDTEAFF. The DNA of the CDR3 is TGTGCCAGCAGCGTACAGGGGGACACTGAAGCTTTCTTT. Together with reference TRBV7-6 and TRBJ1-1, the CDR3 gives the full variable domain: GAGVSQSPRYKVTKRGQDVALRCDPISGHVSLYWYRQALGQGPEFLTYFNYEAQQDKSGLPNDRFSAERPEGSISTLTIQRTEQRDSAMYRCASSVQGDTEAFFGQGTRLTVV.

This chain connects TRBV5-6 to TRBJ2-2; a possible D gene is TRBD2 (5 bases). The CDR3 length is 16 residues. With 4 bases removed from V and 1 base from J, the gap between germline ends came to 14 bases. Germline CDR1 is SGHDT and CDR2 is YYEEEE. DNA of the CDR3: TGTGCCAGCAGCCGGACTCGGCAGCGGAACACCGGGGAGCTGTTTTTT. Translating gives CASSRTRQRNTGELFF.

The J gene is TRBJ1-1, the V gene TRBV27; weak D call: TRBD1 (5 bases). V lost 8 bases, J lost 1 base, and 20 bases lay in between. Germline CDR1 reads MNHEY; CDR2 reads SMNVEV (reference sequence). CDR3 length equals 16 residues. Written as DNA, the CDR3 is TGTGCCAGCGGTCCCCTGACGGGGCCTACGAACACTGAAGCTTTCTTT. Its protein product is CASGPLTGPTNTEAFF.

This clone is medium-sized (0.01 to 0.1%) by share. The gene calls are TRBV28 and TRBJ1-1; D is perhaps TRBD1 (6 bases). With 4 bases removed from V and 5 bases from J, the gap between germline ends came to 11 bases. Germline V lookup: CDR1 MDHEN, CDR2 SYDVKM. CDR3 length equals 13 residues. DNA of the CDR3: TGTGCCAGCAGTTACTTCAGGGGTACTGAAGCTTTCTTT. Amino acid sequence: CASSYFRGTEAFF.

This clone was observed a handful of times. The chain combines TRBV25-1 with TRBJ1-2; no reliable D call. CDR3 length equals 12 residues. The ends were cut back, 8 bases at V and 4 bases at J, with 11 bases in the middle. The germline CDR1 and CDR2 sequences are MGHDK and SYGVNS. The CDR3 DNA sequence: TGTGCCAGCGGAGACGAGGGCTATGGCTACACCTTC. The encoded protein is CASGDEGYGYTF.

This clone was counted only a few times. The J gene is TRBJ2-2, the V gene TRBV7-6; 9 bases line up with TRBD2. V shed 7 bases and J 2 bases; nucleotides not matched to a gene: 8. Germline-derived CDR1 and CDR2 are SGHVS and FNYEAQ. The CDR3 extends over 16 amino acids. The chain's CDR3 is CASTGKRGANTGELFF. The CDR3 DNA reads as TGTGCCAGCACCGGAAAGCGGGGGGCCAACACCGGGGAGCTGTTTTTT.

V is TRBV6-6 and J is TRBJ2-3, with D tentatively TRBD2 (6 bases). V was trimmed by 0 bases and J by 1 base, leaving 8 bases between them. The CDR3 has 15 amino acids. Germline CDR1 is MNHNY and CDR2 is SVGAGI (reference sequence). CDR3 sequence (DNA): TGTGCCAGCAGTTACTCCGGGACTGGCACAGATACGCAGTATTTT. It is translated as CASSYSGTGTDTQYF.

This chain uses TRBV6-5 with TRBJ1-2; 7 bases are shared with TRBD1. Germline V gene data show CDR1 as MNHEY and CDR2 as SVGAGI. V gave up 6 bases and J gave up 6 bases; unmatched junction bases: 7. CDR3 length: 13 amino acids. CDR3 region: CASSHDRANGYTF. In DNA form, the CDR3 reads TGTGCCAGCAGCCACGACAGGGCAAATGGCTACACCTTC.

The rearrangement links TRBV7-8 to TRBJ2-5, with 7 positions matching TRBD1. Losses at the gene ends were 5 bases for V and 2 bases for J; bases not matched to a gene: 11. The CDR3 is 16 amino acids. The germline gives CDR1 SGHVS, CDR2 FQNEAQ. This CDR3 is CASSPIYRGQQETQYF. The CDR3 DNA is TGTGCCAGCAGCCCGATCTACCGGGGACAGCAAGAGACCCAGTACTTC.

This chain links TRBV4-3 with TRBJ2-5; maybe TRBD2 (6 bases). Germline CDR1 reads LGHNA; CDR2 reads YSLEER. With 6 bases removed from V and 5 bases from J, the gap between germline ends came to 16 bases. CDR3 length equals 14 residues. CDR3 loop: CASSLGLGGETQYF. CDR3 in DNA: TGCGCCAGCAGTTTAGGTCTCGGAGGGGAGACCCAGTACTTC.

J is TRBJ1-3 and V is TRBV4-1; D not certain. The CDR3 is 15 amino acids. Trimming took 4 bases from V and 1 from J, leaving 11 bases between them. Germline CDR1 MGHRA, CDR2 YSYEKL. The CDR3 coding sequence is TGCGCCAGCAGCCGGGAGGGCCCATCTGGAAACACCATATATTTT. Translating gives CASSREGPSGNTIYF.

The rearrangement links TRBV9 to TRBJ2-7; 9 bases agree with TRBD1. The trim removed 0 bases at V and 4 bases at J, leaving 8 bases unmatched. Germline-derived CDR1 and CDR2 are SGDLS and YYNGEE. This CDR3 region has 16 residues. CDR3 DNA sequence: TGTGCCAGCAGCGTAGGGAATTTGGGGACAGGGTACGAGCAGTACTTC. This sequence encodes CASSVGNLGTGYEQYF.

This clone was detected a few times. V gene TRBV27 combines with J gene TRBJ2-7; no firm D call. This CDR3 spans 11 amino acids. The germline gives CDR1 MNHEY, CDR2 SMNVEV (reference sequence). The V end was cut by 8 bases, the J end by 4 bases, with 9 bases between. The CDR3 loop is CASGSFYEQYF. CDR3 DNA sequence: TGTGCCAGCGGGTCTTTTTACGAGCAGTACTTC.

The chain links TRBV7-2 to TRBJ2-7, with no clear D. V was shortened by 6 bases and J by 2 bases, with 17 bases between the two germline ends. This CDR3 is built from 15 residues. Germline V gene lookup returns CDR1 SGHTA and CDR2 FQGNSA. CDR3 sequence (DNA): TGTGCCAGCAGGGGAACAACTGGGAAAACCTACGAGCAGTACTTC. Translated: CASRGTTGKTYEQYF.

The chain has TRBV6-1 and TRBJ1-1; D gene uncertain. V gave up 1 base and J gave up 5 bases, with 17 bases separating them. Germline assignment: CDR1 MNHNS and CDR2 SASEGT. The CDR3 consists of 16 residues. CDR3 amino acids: CASSEGRANRRTEAFF. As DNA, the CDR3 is TGTGCCAGCAGTGAAGGCCGCGCGAATCGGAGGACTGAAGCTTTCTTT.

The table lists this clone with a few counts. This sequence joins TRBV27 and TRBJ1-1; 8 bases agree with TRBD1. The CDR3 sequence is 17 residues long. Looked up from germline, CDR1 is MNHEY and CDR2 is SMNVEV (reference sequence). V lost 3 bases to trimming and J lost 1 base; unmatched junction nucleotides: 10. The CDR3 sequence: CASSLQDRVGTNTEAFF. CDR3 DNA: TGTGCCAGCAGTTTGCAGGACAGGGTTGGGACGAACACTGAAGCTTTCTTT.

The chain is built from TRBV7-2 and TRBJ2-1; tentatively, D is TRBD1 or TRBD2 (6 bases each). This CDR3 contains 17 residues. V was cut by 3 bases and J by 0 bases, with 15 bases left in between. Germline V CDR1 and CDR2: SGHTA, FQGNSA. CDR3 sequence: CASSFPEGGSSYNEQFF. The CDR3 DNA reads TGTGCCAGCAGCTTTCCGGAAGGGGGGAGCTCCTACAATGAGCAGTTCTTC.

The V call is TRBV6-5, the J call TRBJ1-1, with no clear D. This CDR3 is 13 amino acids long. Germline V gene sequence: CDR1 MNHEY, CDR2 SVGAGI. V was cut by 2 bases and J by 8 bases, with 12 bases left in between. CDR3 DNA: TGTGCCAGCAGTTACGCCCTGTCCACAGAAGCTTTCTTT. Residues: CASSYALSTEAFF.